This TCR beta chain was identified in a study of control samples from healthy donors and cancer patients. Libraries were prepared by immunoSEQ multiplex PCR; TCRdb keeps only in-frame clonotypes and omits some of them. In the table there are around 120,000 clones, more than 75% of which are singletons. The table lists this clone with a count of one. The sample taken for sequencing was blood. The TCR comes from a man in his 60s in good health.

DNA for the CDR3: TGTGCCAGCAGTGATACAGGCCCCTATCAGCCCCAGCATTTT. Translation gives CASSDTGPYQPQHF. The rearrangement joins TRBV28 to TRBJ1-5, with a tentative D call TRBD1 (5 bases). Trimming stripped 5 bases from V and 5 bases from J, with 13 bases between. This CDR3 comprises 14 residues. Per the germline V gene, CDR1 is MDHEN and CDR2 is SYDVKM.